This T cell receptor (beta chain) was retrieved from a study of cytomegalovirus exposure and HLA in healthy donors (dated by TCRdb to 2017 to 2019). About the investigation overall: An earlier analysis of a few hundred of the donors reported about 280 Gb of sequence data and 117 million unique TCR beta sequences obtained from about 179 million T cells. Every repertoire in the discovery cohort had been generated on one and the same sequencing platform. High-throughput TCR immunosequencing, statistical association of individual TCRs with disease status, and machine learning were combined to predict cytomegalovirus infection status. Across some 400 genotyped donors of the cohort, an average of about 220,000 unique TCR beta nucleotide sequences per donor were sequenced, and 15% to 20% of those sequences were non-productive. Along with the approximately 700-subject first cohort, a separate validation cohort of 120 different subjects was used. An earlier analysis of fewer than 750 of the donors used high-throughput TCR beta sequencing to judge whether each TCR beta V gene segment behaved as functional or pseudogenic. Alongside the repertoire data, information on donor age, sex, ethnicity and CMV serostatus was compiled. Using immunosequencing, the study profiled T cell repertoires from approximately 700 subjects and related those repertoires to cytomegalovirus serostatus. HLA typing included class I and class II loci at four-digit resolution. The genetic ancestry cluster associated with self-reported Caucasian donors included around 76% of the roughly 390 genotyped donors. Several DR-DQ haplotypes were handled as single units for association and clustering because linkage in the cohort was strong. Typing coverage differed by locus: A, B, C, DRB1 and DQB1 were typed in about 620-640 donors, DQA1 in approximately 520, DPA1 in approximately 610, and DPB1 in 450 to 490. In the later analysis, no new phenotypic data were used to find candidate immune exposures; instead, reliance was placed on TCR beta sequences and their occurrence across donors. The aim of the study was to test whether cataloging public T cell receptors could identify signatures of past pathogen exposure. A later analysis re-examined previously published TCR beta repertoires from roughly 720 donors and added high-resolution HLA genotyping to investigate patterns of TCR occurrence. Genome-wide SNP genotypes for about 60% of the roughly 670 donors were used in a later genetic analysis, which treated that subset as a discovery cohort. Approximately 300 gigabases of sequencing data and approximately 92 million unique TCR sequences made up an early release that covered under 750 HLA-typed donors.

Based on the germline V gene (reference sequence), the CDR1 and CDR2 sequences are PRHDT and FYEKMQ. Inclusive of the bounding cysteine and phenylalanine, the CDR3 is 15 residues long. Only CDR3 DNA is held: 45 bases, read in frame from base 1. Unmatched junction bases come to 8, with V trimmed by 5 bases and J by 5 bases. A note on this clone: Its antigen remains undetermined. Base quality data are lacking; no much larger clone is found one base away.

The library was built by means of the immunoSEQ multiplex PCR assay. For the multiplex PCR, a mixture combining 60 forward primers for TCR Vbeta segments and 13 reverse primers for TCR Jbeta segments was used. Amplification of the CDR3 region of rearranged TCR beta genes was performed with a multiplex PCR assay on genomic DNA. The amplified TCR beta libraries were sequenced on the Illumina HiSeq System as 87-base-pair reads. The paper's processing steps were these. A later analysis counted about 80 million unique TCR beta chains across the approximately 700 repertoires, and roughly 11 million of these chains were shared by at least two donors. A nearest-neighbor algorithm error-corrected the raw reads and collapsed the reads into unique sequences, merging closely related sequences to remove PCR and sequencing errors. Alignment of CDR3 sequences to IMGT reference sequences was used to assign V, D and J gene segments. For a sequence to be retained, a match of at least six nucleotides was required to both a V gene segment and a J gene segment. A rearrangement was called productive if the CDR3 had no stop codons and remained in frame with V and J, and every other rearrangement was called non-productive. Following IMGT convention, CDR3 was defined as the stretch from the second conserved V-encoded cysteine up to the conserved J-encoded phenylalanine. In an earlier analysis of some 550 of the donors, sequences lacking an unambiguous match to a single V gene segment were excluded. An earlier analysis of several hundred of the donors called V segments functional above 56.7% productive rearrangements and segregating when the between-donor standard deviation exceeded 5%. A statistical classification framework was built to diagnose cytomegalovirus status from the catalog of TCR beta chain sequences. In a later analysis, V and J genes were assigned by comparing TCR nucleotide sequences against IMGT/GENE-DB human TR gene sequences. The TCRdist pipeline was used in a later analysis to assign CDR3 sequences and most-parsimonious VDJ recombination scenarios. In a later analysis, every TCR beta chain was defined by the combination of its CDR3 amino acid sequence and its V-gene family, and reads without a unique V-gene family were dropped. In a later analysis, approximately 640 highly shared, low-generation-probability nucleotide sequences were removed to address suspected cross-contamination and a sequencing artifact. In a later analysis, a clonal expansion index for each public chain was calculated from normalized within-repertoire ranks of inferred template counts. In a later analysis, generation probabilities were computed using a VDJ recombination model fitted to out-of-frame rearrangements, and the results were checked against IGoR. A later analysis scored TCR-TCR, TCR-HLA and TCR-CMV co-occurrence with hypergeometric tests, applying a repertoire-size bias correction to TCR pairs. In a later analysis, false discovery rates were estimated by permuting HLA or CMV assignments 20 times. A later analysis grouped co-occurring TCRs with DBSCAN, adding TCRdist sequence similarity when clustering within HLA-allele-positive subsets. Repertoires with fewer than 30,000 or more than 120,000 public chains were left out of co-occurrence clustering, as were about five repertoires with anomalous nucleotide sharing. This is the immuneACCESS table as TCRdb keeps it, with only in-frame sequences that have V and J called. A part of the clones is gone; compared with another copy, unresolved V genes explain less than half, and the rest is unexplained. That table gives V, J and clone size, and the DNA gave D and trimming. In all, the sample holds 120,000 or so clones, and roughly 80% of those were seen once. The ten largest clones take up 15% to 25% of the sample.

The cohort comprised 666 healthy bone marrow donors. At the time of sampling, every cohort member was nominally healthy, though immune exposures that went unrecorded were likely present. The donor was CMV seropositive and belonged to the group of over 250 seropositive cohort members. Each donor provided a peripheral blood sample, and peripheral blood mononuclear cells were used for TCR beta sequencing. The Qiagen DNeasy Blood Extraction Kit was used to extract genomic DNA from the blood cell samples. What the research found in general, with its limitations: Three of the identified cytomegalovirus-associated TCR beta chains were confirmed in vitro to be specific for cytomegalovirus antigens. Only TCR beta chains were sequenced in this cohort, and the absence of alpha or paired-chain data limited detectable features. Because HLA typing was unavailable for some donors at each locus, only the typed subset was used in association tests. In a later analysis, several top co-occurrence clusters were reported to appear linked to parvovirus B19, influenza, CMV and Epstein-Barr virus. According to the authors, the approach could potentially be generalized to other disease states and immunological phenotypes. The classifier was reported to diagnose cytomegalovirus status with high specificity and sensitivity in both the original and validation cohorts. A cluster of highly shared sequence variants was judged likely to be a technical artifact of the sequencing pipeline. According to a later analysis, TCR association rates differed among HLA loci, with DRB1 alleles showing the most associated TCRs and HLA-C alleles showing the fewest. Presence/absence analyses assumed roughly uniform sequencing depth across donors, an assumption that may not hold. Linkage disequilibrium might explain the correlated functional status among segregating V segments, but an unknown experimental factor could not be excluded. Because the 87-base-pair reads could not distinguish some IMGT-functional V segments, including TRBV6-2 and TRBV6-3, those segments were excluded. V-gene and J-gene trimming of TCR beta chains was associated with a missense DCLRE1C variant in a later genetic analysis, and the association was replicated in an independent cohort. A later analysis found that most CMV-associated TCR beta chains appeared HLA-restricted, with HLA associations seemingly driven largely by CMV exposure. Compared with equally common non-associated chains, HLA-associated TCR beta chains in a later analysis were more clonally expanded and had lower generation probabilities. A total of roughly 160 TCR beta chains were listed by the study as associated with cytomegalovirus. When HLA alleles, especially DR and DQ, strongly co-occurred, TCR associations were difficult to assign to individual alleles. A further reported finding was that TCR beta sequences accurately predicted the HLA-A and HLA-B alleles for most subjects in the first cohort. Most TCR sequences were observed very rarely across donors, whereas some public TCRs were present in many individuals. Broadly in line with IMGT annotations, most TCR beta V segments showed up in productive rearrangements about 87% or about 30% of the time in an earlier analysis of several hundred of the donors. At a false discovery rate of 0.05, a later analysis linked around 17,000 TCR beta sequences to specific HLA alleles. CMV serostatus was the only immune exposure information available for the cohort. According to a later genetic analysis, donors in an Asian-associated ancestry cluster had fewer N-insertions in productive TCRs than the roughly 670-donor mean. The earlier analysis of some 560 of the donors excluded 15 to 20 rarely observed V segments, including chromosome 9 orphons, because counts were too low.

This receptor chain uses TRBV13 and TRBJ1-1, and 10 junctional nucleotides match TRBD1. The receptor comes from a man aged 18 to 29 in good health and CMV-seropositive. Sequenced material: PBMCs. The DNA sequence is TGTGCCAGCAGCATTCCGACAGGGGGCTTAACTGAAGCTTTCTTT. The encoded protein is CASSIPTGGLTEAFF.